What follows is one TCR beta chain and its context. What it binds is unknown. Blood samples, whole and unsorted for T cells, yielded the isolated total RNA. The CDR3 contains 17 residues. Germline lookup yields CDR1 SNHLY and CDR2 FYNNEI. Eight cDNA synthesis reactions were run for every sample. TCRdb reprocessed the 5' RACE reads, keeping one entry per CDR3 protein, no DNA. The sample holds about 210,000 distinct CDR3 sequences. These data are taken from a study of monozygotic twins with inflammatory bowel disease. Overall study findings and caveats: T cell subtypes that differed could not be told apart.

Sequenced material: blood. This chain uses TRBV2 with TRBJ1-4; TCRdb's D call of TRBD1 is untestable without DNA. This TCR derives from a human donor with ulcerative colitis or Crohn's disease, or a healthy co-twin of an affected twin (not recorded which). The chain's CDR3 is CASSEASVLPGDEKLFF.